Shown below are 23 T cell receptor beta chains from a single sample sequenced in a study of blood T cell repertoires in COVID-19. The method was immunoSEQ multiplex PCR; TCRdb's version includes in-frame clones alone and lacks a portion of them. Seen here are about 160,000 clones, around 89% observed once, and the top ten hold 13%. The sequenced material came from peripheral blood. The source of these receptors is a man younger than 35 with COVID-19, enrolled during active disease.

V gene TRBV28 combines with J gene TRBJ1-1; no definite D call. CDR3 length: 16 amino acids. Trimming removed 3 bases from V and 0 bases from J, with 14 bases in between. From germline, CDR1 is MDHEN and CDR2 SYDVKM. The CDR3 here is CASSFLTSAMNTEAFF. CDR3 nucleotide sequence: TGTGCCAGCAGTTTTCTTACTTCCGCCATGAACACTGAAGCTTTCTTT.

The rearrangement uses TRBV2 and TRBJ2-2, with TRBD1 matching 7 bases. The length of the CDR3 is 20 residues. Germline V gives CDR1 SNHLY, CDR2 FYNNEI. Losses at the gene ends were 6 bases for V and 6 bases for J; bases not matched to a gene: 25. The CDR3 sequence is CASSWTGMTGLGVIAGELFF. CDR3 nucleotides: TGTGCCAGCAGCTGGACAGGAATGACTGGATTGGGTGTCATAGCCGGGGAGCTGTTTTTT. Full variable domain (remainder filled in from reference TRBV2 and TRBJ2-2): EPEVTQTPSHQVTQMGQEVILRCVPISNHLYFYWYRQILGQKVEFLVSFYNNEISEKSEIFDDQFSVERPDGSNFTLKIRSTKLEDSAMYFCASSWTGMTGLGVIAGELFFGEGSRLTVL.

The chain joins TRBV19 to TRBJ1-2, with D hard to call. This CDR3 region has 14 residues. The V gene lost 6 bases and the J gene lost 4 bases, with 15 bases spanning the gap. From germline, CDR1 is LNHDA and CDR2 SQIVND (reference sequence). Here the CDR3 DNA reads TGTGCCAGTAGCCCTGTACAGATAGGCTATGGCTACACCTTC. Translated, it gives CASSPVQIGYGYTF.

CDR3 residues: CASSRTGTGSYGYTF. CDR3 sequence (DNA): TGTGCCAGCAGTCGAACAGGGACAGGAAGCTATGGCTACACCTTC. The chain couples TRBV6-5 to TRBJ1-2; TRBD1 matches at 8 bases. Germline V lookup: CDR1 MNHEY, CDR2 SVGAGI. The CDR3 is 15 amino acids. The ends lost 5 bases at V and 4 bases at J; junction bases unmatched: 9.

CDR3 region: CASSLRGNSPLHF. The DNA for the CDR3 is TGTGCCAGTAGCCTAAGGGGTAATTCACCCCTCCACTTT. The rearrangement joins TRBV19 to TRBJ1-6, with D possibly being TRBD1 (5 bases). Trimming left V 6 bases short and J 6 bases short, with 9 bases between. Per the germline V gene, CDR1 is LNHDA and CDR2 is SQIVND (reference sequence). This CDR3 is built from 13 residues.

The V call is TRBV9, the J call TRBJ2-1, with D tentatively TRBD2 (5 bases). The CDR3 totals 16 residues. Germline-derived CDR1 and CDR2 are SGDLS and YYNGEE. V was cut by 0 bases and J by 2 bases, with 12 bases left in between. For the CDR3, the DNA is TGTGCCAGCAGCGTAGGGAGCGGACGAACCTACAATGAGCAGTTCTTC. Amino acid sequence: CASSVGSGRTYNEQFF.

J is TRBJ2-7 and V is TRBV7-9, with no clear D. The V end lost 5 bases, the J end lost 3 bases, and 11 bases lay between the germline ends. The CDR3 totals 13 residues. Germline V gene sequence: CDR1 SEHNR, CDR2 FQNEAQ (reference sequence). In DNA form, the CDR3 reads TGTGCCAGCAGCCCTCGCCAGTTCTACGAGCAGTACTTC. Its translation is CASSPRQFYEQYF.

V gene TRBV7-8 combines with J gene TRBJ1-1; D is ambiguous. The ends were cut back, 3 bases at V and 5 bases at J, with 10 bases in the middle. In germline, CDR1 is SGHVS, CDR2 FQNEAQ. The CDR3 totals 13 residues. The CDR3 DNA is TGTGCCAGCAGCTTCGACCCCGGGACTGAAGCTTTCTTT. This encodes CASSFDPGTEAFF.

This clone has just one count. The CDR3 DNA reads TGTGCCAGCTCACTGACCCGGGGACAGGGCAACGAGCAGTACTTC. Encoded protein: CASSLTRGQGNEQYF. The chain carries TRBV18 and TRBJ2-7; 9 nucleotides match TRBD1. The junction had 9 bases not matched to a gene; V was cut back by 4 bases and J by 5 bases. The CDR3 is 15 residues long. CDR1 is KGHSH, CDR2 LQKENI, per germline.

The chain joins TRBV5-4 to TRBJ1-2; possible D gene TRBD1, 5 bases. Trimming pared 2 bases from V and 2 bases from J, leaving 10 bases between. Germline CDR1 and CDR2: SGHNT and YYREEE (reference sequence). CDR3 length equals 14 residues. CDR3 residues: CASSFETANYGYTF. CDR3 DNA sequence: TGTGCCAGCAGCTTCGAGACAGCGAACTATGGCTACACCTTC. Full variable domain (remainder filled in from reference TRBV5-4 and TRBJ1-2): ETGVTQSPTHLIKTRGQQVTLRCSSQSGHNTVSWYQQALGQGPQFIFQYYREEENGRGNFPPRFSGLQFPNYSSELNVNALELDDSALYLCASSFETANYGYTFGSGTRLTVV.

The rearrangement uses TRBV6-6 and TRBJ1-5; D is perhaps TRBD1 (5 bases). The CDR3 contains 15 residues. Trimming stripped 7 bases from V and 0 bases from J, with 13 bases between. Germline V gene sequence: CDR1 MNHNY, CDR2 SVGAGI (reference sequence). The CDR3: CASTVAGYSNQPQHF. DNA of the CDR3: TGTGCCAGCACGGTTGCAGGGTATAGCAATCAGCCCCAGCATTTT.

V is TRBV20-1 and J is TRBJ2-5; 7 bases are a match to TRBD1. From germline, CDR1 is DFQATT and CDR2 SNEGSKA (reference sequence). The trim removed 3 bases at V and 3 bases at J, leaving 4 bases unmatched. The CDR3 is 13 amino acids. CDR3 amino acids: CSASRQGEETQYF. CDR3 nucleotide sequence: TGCAGTGCTAGTAGGCAGGGGGAAGAGACCCAGTACTTC.

This sequence joins TRBV7-3 and TRBJ1-1; no clear D. Germline-derived CDR1 and CDR2 are SGHTA and FQGTGA. V was trimmed by 3 bases and J by 3 bases, leaving 8 bases between them. The CDR3 sequence is 13 residues long. CDR3 nucleotide sequence: TGTGCCAGCAGCTTTAGTAGCGACACTGAAGCTTTCTTT. Amino acids: CASSFSSDTEAFF. Looking up the rest from reference TRBV7-3 and TRBJ1-1 gives the full variable domain: GAGVSQTPSNKVTEKGKYVELRCDPISGHTALYWYRQSLGQGPEFLIYFQGTGAADDSGLPNDRFFAVRPEGSVSTLKIQRTERGDSAVYLCASSFSSDTEAFFGQGTRLTVV.

The chain links TRBV14 to TRBJ1-1, with 7 nucleotides matching TRBD1. The length of the CDR3 is 13 residues. Losses at the gene ends were 4 bases for V and 1 base for J; bases not matched to a gene: 0. Germline CDR1 is SGHDN and CDR2 is FVKESK. The CDR3 sequence: CASSRQGNTEAFF. In DNA, the CDR3 is TGTGCCAGCAGCCGACAGGGGAACACTGAAGCTTTCTTT.

The chain couples TRBV29-1 to TRBJ2-2, with D hard to call. V was shortened by 7 bases and J by 5 bases, with 8 bases between the two germline ends. Germline values: CDR1 SQVTM, CDR2 ANQGSEA. The CDR3 has 11 amino acids. In DNA form, the CDR3 reads TGCAGCGGTGTTCGGACCGGGGAGCTGTTTTTT. This encodes CSGVRTGELFF.

The chain uses TRBV29-1 and TRBJ1-2, with TRBD1 identical over 8 bases. Trimming cost V 3 bases and J 4 bases; bases outside gene matches: 10. The CDR3 spans 15 residues. From germline, CDR1 is SQVTM and CDR2 ANQGSEA. The CDR3 loop reads CSVDRGQGDFYGYTF. The CDR3 nucleotides are TGCAGCGTTGATCGTGGACAGGGTGATTTCTATGGCTACACCTTC.

V gene TRBV4-3 combines with J gene TRBJ2-2; D perhaps matches TRBD2 (6 bases). Germline loops: CDR1 LGHNA, CDR2 YSLEER. V was pared by 6 bases and J by 2 bases, with 10 bases between. This CDR3 has 14 residues. The CDR3 nucleotides are TGCGCCAGCAGGGGCGGGGCCAACACCGGGGAGCTGTTTTTT. Its protein is CASRGGANTGELFF.

The CDR3 DNA reads as TGTGCCAGCAGCCGCATGGCGGGGAGGGACGGGCAGTTCTTC. Translating it yields CASSRMAGRDGQFF. This sequence joins TRBV7-2 and TRBJ2-1; TRBD2 matches 7 bases. V lost 5 bases and J lost 12; bases outside the gene matches: 13. The germline V gene encodes CDR1 SGHTA and CDR2 FQGNSA. CDR3 length equals 14 residues.

The rearrangement uses TRBV5-1 and TRBJ2-2; tentatively, D is TRBD2 (6 bases). V lost 1 base and J 7 bases, leaving 14 bases between the germline ends. Germline CDR1 SGHRS, CDR2 YFSETQ. The CDR3 sequence is 15 residues long. CDR3 DNA sequence: TGCGCCAGCAGCTTGCACAGCGGGTCCGACGGGGAGCTGTTTTTT. Protein sequence: CASSLHSGSDGELFF.

The rearrangement uses TRBV19 and TRBJ2-7, with a tentative D call TRBD2 (6 bases). The CDR3 is 15 residues long. Trimming stripped 3 bases from V and 3 bases from J, with 15 bases between. CDR1 is LNHDA, CDR2 SQIVND, per germline (reference sequence). CDR3 sequence reads: CASSMWDSGSYEQYF. In DNA form, the CDR3 reads TGTGCCAGTAGTATGTGGGACTCGGGGAGCTACGAGCAGTACTTC.

This chain links TRBV4-1 with TRBJ1-1, with D tentatively TRBD1 (5 bases). Trimming took off 4 bases at V and 5 bases at J, with 26 bases between the two ends. The CDR3 has 18 amino acids. Germline V gene data show CDR1 as MGHRA and CDR2 as YSYEKL. CDR3 amino acids: CASSLRTRTYSRGTEAFF. Written as DNA, the CDR3 is TGCGCCAGCAGCCTTCGGACACGGACATACTCGCGGGGAACTGAAGCTTTCTTT.

This clone came up once. The chain is built from TRBV27 and TRBJ1-1; D is ambiguous. The germline V gene encodes CDR1 MNHEY and CDR2 SMNVEV (reference sequence). V was cut by 6 bases and J by 0 bases, with 11 bases left in between. This CDR3 comprises 14 residues. CDR3 sequence: CASRLAGLNTEAFF. CDR3 DNA: TGTGCCAGCAGACTCGCAGGTCTGAACACTGAAGCTTTCTTT.

The CDR3 sequence: CAWSEELGSEAFF. Here the CDR3 DNA reads TGTGCCTGGAGTGAGGAACTAGGCTCTGAAGCTTTCTTT. This sequence joins TRBV30 and TRBJ1-1; D is uncertain. The CDR3 runs 13 residues. V shed 1 base and J shed 6 bases, with 12 bases lying between them. Germline CDR1 is GTSNPN and CDR2 is SVGIG (reference sequence).